Listed here are 30 T cell receptor beta chains from one sample, sequenced in a study of blood T cell repertoires in COVID-19. Profiling relied on immunoSEQ multiplex PCR, and the TCRdb table lists in-frame clones only, not all of them. The sample holds 150,000 to 200,000 clones; roughly 79% are singletons and the top ten take roughly 12%. The specimen sequenced was peripheral blood. The receptors here all came from a woman older than 75 with COVID-19, enrolled during active disease.

The gene calls are TRBV6-5 and TRBJ2-2; 9 bases agree with TRBD2. CDR1 and CDR2 from the germline V gene are MNHEY and SVGAGI. CDR3 length equals 16 residues. J lost 7 bases, V lost 4 bases, and 10 bases had no gene match. This CDR3 reads CASSLAGAWYDGELFF. For the CDR3, the DNA is TGTGCCAGCAGTTTAGCGGGAGCCTGGTATGACGGGGAGCTGTTTTTT.

The CDR3 sequence: CASSLIDSNTEAFF. DNA for the CDR3: TGCGCCAGCAGTCTTATCGACAGTAACACTGAAGCTTTCTTT. The chain has TRBV5-1 and TRBJ1-1; weak D call: TRBD1 (5 bases). Germline V gives CDR1 SGHRS, CDR2 YFSETQ. Trimming stripped 5 bases from V and 2 bases from J, with 13 bases between. The CDR3 covers 14 residues.

V usage is TRBV28 and J usage is TRBJ2-7; TRBD2 is a possible D gene (6 bases). The germline V gene has CDR1 MDHEN and CDR2 SYDVKM. The CDR3 has 16 amino acids. V was shortened by 3 bases and J by 5 bases, with 20 bases between the two germline ends. The CDR3 reads CASSFWWSGGIDEQYF. The CDR3 bases are TGTGCCAGCAGTTTTTGGTGGAGTGGAGGGATCGACGAGCAGTACTTC.

This clone was seen once. The chain is built from TRBV7-3 and TRBJ1-5, with D possibly matching TRBD1 (5 bases). The CDR3 is 16 amino acids. Deletions cut 0 bases from V and 5 bases from J, with 14 bases between. In germline, CDR1 is SGHTA, CDR2 FQGTGA. The CDR3 here is CASSLTLGLTYQPQHF. The DNA of the CDR3 is TGTGCCAGCAGCTTAACGTTGGGACTGACTTATCAGCCCCAGCATTTT.

The chain is built from TRBV28 and TRBJ2-7; D is undetermined. CDR1 is MDHEN, CDR2 SYDVKM, per germline. CDR3 size: 11 residues. Between the trimmed V and J ends, which lost 3 bases and 5 bases, there was a span of 5 bases. The CDR3 nucleotides are TGTGCCAGCAGTTTCTCTGACGAGCAGTACTTC. As protein: CASSFSDEQYF.

This clone has a single count. CDR3 sequence (DNA): TGCGCCAGCAGCCAAGATAGGATCCGGGATAATCAGCCCCAGCATTTT. Its protein is CASSQDRIRDNQPQHF. The chain is built from TRBV4-3 and TRBJ1-5; no definite D call. CDR1 and CDR2 from the germline V gene are LGHNA and YSLEER. Trimming took 0 bases from V and 4 from J, leaving 13 bases between them. CDR3 length: 16 residues.

The sample holds a few counts of this clone. The chain couples TRBV7-2 to TRBJ2-1, with D maybe TRBD1 (6 bases). The CDR3 totals 15 residues. Looked up from germline, CDR1 is SGHTA and CDR2 is FQGNSA. Trimming removed 3 bases from V and 5 bases from J, with 14 bases in between. CDR3 amino acids: CASSFTGPADNEQFF. The CDR3 nucleotides read TGTGCCAGCAGCTTCACAGGGCCTGCGGACAATGAGCAGTTCTTC.

Concerning this clone itself: One end of the junction varies from germline; a read error may be responsible. The chain uses TRBV7-7 and TRBJ2-1; 10 bases fit TRBD1. The CDR3 consists of 15 residues. CDR1 is SSHAT and CDR2 is FNYEAQ in the germline V gene (reference sequence). The CDR3 is CASSSDRGLYNEQFF. In DNA form, the CDR3 reads TGTGCTAGCAGCTCAGACAGGGGGCTCTACAATGAGCAGTTCTTC.

This clone was recorded once. The rearrangement links TRBV5-5 to TRBJ1-1, with a weak D call TRBD1 (6 bases). Germline values: CDR1 SGHKS, CDR2 YYEKEE (reference sequence). V lost 5 bases and J 2 bases, leaving 10 bases between the germline ends. The length of the CDR3 is 13 residues. CDR3 in DNA: TGTGCCAGCAGTTCGACAGGAAACACTGAAGCTTTCTTT. Translated: CASSSTGNTEAFF. The full variable domain, in which reference TRBV5-5 and TRBJ1-1 provide the parts outside the CDR3, is DAGVTQSPTHLIKTRGQQVTLRCSPISGHKSVSWYQQVLGQGPQFIFQYYEKEERGRGNFPDRFSARQFPNYSSELNVNALLLGDSALYLCASSSTGNTEAFFGQGTRLTVV.

The V call is TRBV6-5, the J call TRBJ1-5; D possibly corresponds to TRBD1 (6 bases). The CDR3 loop spans 14 amino acids. CDR1 is MNHEY and CDR2 is SVGAGI in the germline V gene. V lost 5 bases, J lost 5 bases, and 13 bases lay in between. DNA of the CDR3: TGTGCCAGCAGTCCTACAGGGTTAGATCAGCCCCAGCATTTT. Its protein is CASSPTGLDQPQHF.

The V call is TRBV5-6, the J call TRBJ1-3; D unresolved. V was pared by 4 bases and J by 0 bases, with 11 bases between. This CDR3 contains 15 residues. CDR1 and CDR2 from the germline V gene are SGHDT and YYEEEE. The CDR3 spells CASSPPVSSGNTIYF. CDR3 nucleotide sequence: TGTGCCAGCAGCCCTCCGGTGAGCTCTGGAAACACCATATATTTT.

CDR3 bases: TGTGCCAGCGAGGAGACCGACTATGGCTACACCTTC. Encoded protein: CASEETDYGYTF. This chain links TRBV19 with TRBJ1-2; D unresolved. CDR1 is LNHDA, CDR2 SQIVND, per germline (reference sequence). The CDR3 spans 12 residues. Trimming took 9 bases from V and 3 from J, leaving 11 bases between them.

V is TRBV3-1 (or the pseudogene TRBV3-2) and J is TRBJ1-6; no firm D call. V shed 3 bases and J shed 5 bases, with 8 bases lying between them. The CDR3 has 14 residues. Germline V gives CDR1 LGHDT, CDR2 YNNKEL (reference sequence). The CDR3 loop reads CASSHLRNNSPLHF. The CDR3 nucleotides read TGTGCCAGCAGCCACCTCAGAAATAATTCACCCCTCCACTTT.

The chain links TRBV7-6 to TRBJ2-3, with TRBD1 as a possible D gene (5 bases). The CDR3 is 14 amino acids. Germline values: CDR1 SGHVS, CDR2 FNYEAQ. The ends were cut back, 4 bases at V and 2 bases at J, with 10 bases in the middle. The CDR3 here is CASSSGQHTDTQYF. CDR3 coding DNA: TGTGCCAGCAGCTCCGGACAACACACAGATACGCAGTATTTT.

This chain links TRBV6-2 or TRBV6-3 with TRBJ2-7; 10 nucleotides align to TRBD2. V shed 2 bases and J 2 bases; nucleotides not matched to a gene: 6. Germline CDR1 MNHEY, CDR2 SVGEGT. The length of the CDR3 is 16 residues. CDR3 in amino acids: CASSYGVSGGPYEQYF. The CDR3 nucleotides read TGTGCCAGCAGTTACGGTGTTAGCGGGGGGCCCTACGAGCAGTACTTC.

This chain connects TRBV5-1 to TRBJ2-1; TRBD1 agrees at 7 bases. Germline V CDR1 and CDR2: SGHRS, YFSETQ. Trimming at V came to 1 base and at J to 3 bases, leaving 4 bases not matched to a gene. The CDR3 has 15 amino acids. CDR3 nucleotides: TGCGCCAGCAGCTTGACAGGGGCCCACTACAATGAGCAGTTCTTC. Amino acids: CASSLTGAHYNEQFF.

The V and J genes are TRBV4-1 and TRBJ2-2; 8 bases are a match to TRBD2. This CDR3 is built from 16 residues. Germline V gene lookup returns CDR1 MGHRA and CDR2 YSYEKL. V was clipped by 0 bases and J by 1 base; unmatched bases: 1. As DNA, the CDR3 is TGCGCCAGCAGCCAAGATCTAGCGGGGAACACCGGGGAGCTGTTTTTT. Residues: CASSQDLAGNTGELFF.

The V call is TRBV2, the J call TRBJ2-1; possibly TRBD2 for D (6 bases). Trimming cost V 8 bases and J 6 bases, with 20 bases left between them. The CDR3 loop spans 15 amino acids. CDR1 SNHLY and CDR2 FYNNEI come from the germline V gene. CDR3: CASQRFTGVGNEQFF. The CDR3 DNA is TGTGCCAGCCAACGTTTTACGGGAGTGGGCAATGAGCAGTTCTTC.

The chain carries TRBV7-9 and TRBJ2-5; D unclear. Germline V lookup: CDR1 SEHNR, CDR2 FQNEAQ (reference sequence). This CDR3 region has 13 residues. V was clipped by 5 bases and J by 2 bases, with 9 bases between them. The CDR3 is CASSKTQQETQYF. The DNA of the CDR3 is TGTGCCAGCAGCAAGACACAGCAAGAGACCCAGTACTTC.

This chain uses TRBV6-4 with TRBJ2-1; TRBD2 matches 7 bases. The germline V gene encodes CDR1 MRHNA and CDR2 SNTAGT. With 3 bases clipped from V and 2 bases from J, the junction kept 7 bases outside the gene matches. The CDR3 spans 16 residues. CDR3: CASSERESVAYNEQFF. CDR3 coding DNA: TGTGCCAGCAGTGAGCGGGAGTCCGTGGCCTACAATGAGCAGTTCTTC.

The chain combines TRBV3-1 (or the pseudogene TRBV3-2) with TRBJ1-1; 9 bases are a match to TRBD1. Trimming cost V 8 bases and J 3 bases; bases outside gene matches: 4. The CDR3 has 13 residues. Germline CDR1 is LGHDT and CDR2 is YNNKEL (reference sequence). The CDR3 DNA reads as TGTGCCAGCGCCTGGACAGGGGACACTGAAGCTTTCTTT. Its translation: CASAWTGDTEAFF.

Here the CDR3 reads CATRQGYEQFF. For the CDR3, the DNA is TGTGCCACCAGACAGGGCTATGAGCAGTTCTTC. This chain uses TRBV24-1 with TRBJ2-1; possible D gene TRBD1, 6 bases. V was clipped by 7 bases and J by 8 bases, with 8 bases between them. The CDR3 is 11 amino acids. Germline CDR1 and CDR2: KGHDR and SFDVKD.

The chain recombines TRBV11-3 with TRBJ1-1, with D unclear. V lost 5 bases to trimming and J lost 11 bases, with 15 bases between them. This CDR3 has 12 amino acids. Germline lookup yields CDR1 SGHNT and CDR2 YENEEA. The chain's CDR3 is CASSPGGAKAFF. In nucleotides, the CDR3 is TGTGCCAGCAGCCCTGGAGGAGCGAAGGCTTTCTTT.

The J gene is TRBJ1-6, the V gene TRBV7-6; D is perhaps TRBD1 (5 bases). This CDR3 region has 15 residues. Germline V CDR1 and CDR2: SGHVS, FNYEAQ. Between the trimmed V and J ends, which lost 0 bases and 8 bases, there was a span of 11 bases. CDR3 DNA sequence: TGTGCCAGCAGCTTAGCCCGCGGGGGTTATTCACCCCTCCACTTT. Its protein is CASSLARGGYSPLHF.

V is TRBV11-2 and J is TRBJ1-1; D is uncertain. Germline values: CDR1 SGHAT, CDR2 FQNNGV. The CDR3 is made up of 13 amino acids. V was trimmed by 2 bases and J by 3 bases, leaving 7 bases between them. The CDR3 region has the DNA TGTGCCAGCAGCTTAAAGCTGCACACTGAAGCTTTCTTT. Amino acid sequence: CASSLKLHTEAFF. Based on the CDR3 plus reference TRBV11-2 and TRBJ1-1, the full variable domain is EAGVAQSPRYKIIEKRQSVAFWCNPISGHATLYWYQQILGQGPKLLIQFQNNGVVDDSQLPKDRFSAERLKGVDSTLKIQPAKLEDSAVYLCASSLKLHTEAFFGQGTRLTVV.

The rearrangement uses TRBV30 and TRBJ1-1, with 9 bases aligning to TRBD1. V shed 2 bases, J shed 1 base, and the junction held 2 bases outside the gene matches. CDR3 length: 14 amino acids. Per the germline V gene, CDR1 is GTSNPN and CDR2 is SVGIG (reference sequence). The CDR3 loop is CAWSLQGANTEAFF. CDR3 sequence (DNA): TGTGCCTGGAGTTTACAGGGGGCGAACACTGAAGCTTTCTTT.

This chain joins TRBV2 and TRBJ1-1; D call uncertain. Trimming stripped 6 bases from V and 0 bases from J, with 14 bases between. Germline CDR1 and CDR2: SNHLY and FYNNEI. This CDR3 contains 15 residues. CDR3 residues: CASRESGKLNTEAFF. CDR3 DNA sequence: TGTGCCAGCAGAGAGTCGGGGAAATTGAACACTGAAGCTTTCTTT.

The J gene is TRBJ2-5, the V gene TRBV29-1, with D possibly being TRBD1 (5 bases). V shed 4 bases and J shed 1 base, with 10 bases lying between them. CDR1 and CDR2 from the germline V gene are SQVTM and ANQGSEA. The length of the CDR3 is 13 residues. The CDR3 DNA follows: TGCAGCGTTGCGGACACCGCCCAAGAGACCCAGTACTTC. It codes for CSVADTAQETQYF.

V usage is TRBV18 and J usage is TRBJ1-3, with D possibly TRBD1 on 5 matching bases. This CDR3 has 14 residues. V was pared by 4 bases and J by 3 bases, with 10 bases between. Germline values: CDR1 KGHSH, CDR2 LQKENI. The CDR3 sequence: CASSLDSDGNTIYF. The CDR3 DNA follows: TGTGCCAGCTCACTAGACAGCGATGGAAACACCATATATTTT.

V usage is TRBV10-3 and J usage is TRBJ1-5; D remains ambiguous. The CDR3 runs 18 residues. The V gene lost 3 bases and the J gene lost 0 bases, with 18 bases spanning the gap. Germline V gives CDR1 ENHRY, CDR2 SYGVKD. CDR3 amino acids: CAISDGLLDIFSNQPQHF. In DNA, the CDR3 is TGTGCCATCAGTGACGGACTCCTGGATATTTTTAGCAATCAGCCCCAGCATTTT.